There are a few counts of the clone carrying this T cell receptor (beta chain). TCRdb reanalysed the 5' RACE reads using MiXCR and keeps one entry per CDR3 protein. The sample holds roughly 240,000 distinct CDR3 sequences, over 30% seen once. With V trimmed by 2 bases and J by 0 bases, 2 bases remained unmatched. This CDR3 contains 15 residues. CDR1 SGHKS and CDR2 YYEKEE come from the germline V gene (reference sequence). The sample originates from a study of CD8 T cells in ankylosing spondylitis. The chain recombines TRBV5-5 with TRBJ2-1; 7 positions match TRBD1. Sequenced sample: blood, either unsorted or a sorted T cell fraction (not recorded which). This clonotype was sampled from a male donor with ankylosing spondylitis or in good health (not recorded which). The CDR3 bases are TGTGCCAGCAGCTTAGACAGGGCCTCCTACAATGAGCAGTTCTTC. Its protein product is CASSLDRASYNEQFF.